This T cell receptor beta chain is from a study of PD-1 blockade in mismatch repair-deficient tumors. The CDR3 consists of 15 residues. Looked up from germline, CDR1 is MDHEN and CDR2 is SYDVKM. V was pared by 6 bases and J by 3 bases, with 18 bases between. Data came from immunoSEQ multiplex PCR; TCRdb stores just in-frame clones and leaves some out. Of around 68,000 clones listed, about 72% are singletons. The TCR sequence derives from an adult with mismatch repair-deficient cancer. Sequencing used peripheral blood, obtained 2 weeks after starting pembrolizumab. The chain carries TRBV28 and TRBJ2-7, with D possibly TRBD1 on 5 matching bases. The CDR3 DNA is TGTGCCAGCAGGCCCCAGGGCGCAAGGGGCTACGAGCAGTACTTC. This gives the protein CASRPQGARGYEQYF.